This TCR beta chain is from a study of OX40 agonist ivuxolimab in advanced cancers. Turning to the study itself: Cohort: about 82% men, mean age 60, aged roughly 23 to 79. Study results and limitations: More expanded clones were seen, on average, in CD8+ T cells than in CD4+.

Profiling relied on immunoSEQ multiplex PCR, and the TCRdb table lists in-frame clones only, not all of them. The top ten hold roughly 10% of the sample, which has tens of thousands of clones, 89% seen once. Peripheral blood came from all dose cohorts at three timepoints. As for this clone: Its specificity is unknown.

The CDR3 length is 16 residues. This specimen consisted of CD4+ or CD8+ T cells sorted from blood, obtained in a trial of the OX40 agonist ivuxolimab. The TCR sequence derives from an adult with an advanced solid tumor such as melanoma, head and neck, liver or kidney cancer. The chain recombines TRBV21-1 with TRBJ2-7. TRBV21-1 is recorded as a pseudogene. The CDR3 reads CASSKEGPVGSYEQYF. CDR3 sequence (DNA): TGTGCCAGCAGCAAAGAAGGGCCAGTGGGATCCTACGAGCAGTACTTC.